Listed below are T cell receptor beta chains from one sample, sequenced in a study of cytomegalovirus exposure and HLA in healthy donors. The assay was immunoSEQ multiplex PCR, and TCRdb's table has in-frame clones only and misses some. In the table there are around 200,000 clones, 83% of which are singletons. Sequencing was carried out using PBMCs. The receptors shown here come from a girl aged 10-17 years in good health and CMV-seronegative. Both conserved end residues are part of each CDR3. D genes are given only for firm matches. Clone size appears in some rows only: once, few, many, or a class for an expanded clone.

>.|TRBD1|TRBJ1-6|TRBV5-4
TGTGCCAGCAGCCCTGACAGGGATTCACCCCTCCACTTT
CASSPDRDSPLHF
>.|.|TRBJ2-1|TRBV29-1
TGCAGCGTTGTGGGGGCTTTTGAGCAGTTCTTC
CSVVGAFEQFF
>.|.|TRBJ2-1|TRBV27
TGTGCCAGCAGTTTAACACCCAGTGAGCAGTTCTTC
CASSLTPSEQFF
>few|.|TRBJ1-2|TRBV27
TGTGCCAGCAGTCCTTCAGGGGTTGGGGGCTACACCTTC
CASSPSGVGGYTF
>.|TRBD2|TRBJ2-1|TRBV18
TGTGCCAGCTCACCCCGTGGACTAGCGGGAGGTCATGAGCAGTTCTTC
CASSPRGLAGGHEQFF
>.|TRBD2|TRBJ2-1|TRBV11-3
TGTGCCAGCAGCTTAACGCGGGAGTCTCGTGAGCAGTTCTTC
CASSLTRESREQFF
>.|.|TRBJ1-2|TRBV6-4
TGTGCCAGCAAGCTCCGTGCGGGGTTTGGAACAGGCGATGGCTACACCTTC
CASKLRAGFGTGDGYTF
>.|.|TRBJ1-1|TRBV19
TGTGCCAGTGCGGTCGTGGGGGACTACACTGAAGCTTTCTTT
CASAVVGDYTEAFF
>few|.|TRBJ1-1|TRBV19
TGTGCCAGTAGTATAGATCTAGGGGCAGCCCCTGAAGCTTTCTTT
CASSIDLGAAPEAFF
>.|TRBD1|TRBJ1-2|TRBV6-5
TGTGCCAGCAGTTGGGACAGGGCCCGCGGCTACACCTTC
CASSWDRARGYTF
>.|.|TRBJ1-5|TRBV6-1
TGTGCCAGCAGTACTGAAACAGGGTCCCAGCCCCAGCATTTT
CASSTETGSQPQHF
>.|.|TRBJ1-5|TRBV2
TGTGCCAGCGGGGAGACAGGCGGTAATCAGCCCCAGCATTTT
CASGETGGNQPQHF
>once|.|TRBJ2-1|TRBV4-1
TGCGCCAGCAGCCAAGATGACAGAGACAATGAGCAGTTCTTC
CASSQDDRDNEQFF
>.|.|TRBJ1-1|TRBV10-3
TGTGCCATCAGGTTCGGGGGGCTGGACACTGAAGCTTTCTTT
CAIRFGGLDTEAFF
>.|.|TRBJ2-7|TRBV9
TGTGCCAGCAGCGTAGCGGTCGGGTCCTACGAGCAGTACTTC
CASSVAVGSYEQYF
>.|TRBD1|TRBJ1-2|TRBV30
TGTGCCTGGGAACCTAGCGGACAGGGGGGATTTTATGGCTACACCTTC
CAWEPSGQGGFYGYTF
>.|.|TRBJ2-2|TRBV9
TGTGCCAGCAGCGTACCCCTCGGGGAGCTGTTTTTT
CASSVPLGELFF
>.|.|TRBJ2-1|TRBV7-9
TGTGCCAGCAGCTTGGGGGCAGGGAGCTTCCTCAATGAGCAGTTCTTC
CASSLGAGSFLNEQFF
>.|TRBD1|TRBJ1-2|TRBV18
TGTGCCAGCTCACTCAACCGGGACAGGGGAAATGGCTACACCTTC
CASSLNRDRGNGYTF
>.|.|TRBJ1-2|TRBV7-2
TGTGCCAGCAGCCCAAAATTTCAGGGTCGGGATGGCTACACCTTC
CASSPKFQGRDGYTF
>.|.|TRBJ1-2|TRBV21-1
TGTGCCAGCAGCTACAGGGGTCATGGCTACACCTTC
CASSYRGHGYTF
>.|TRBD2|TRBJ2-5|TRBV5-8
TGTGCCAGCAGCTTGAACGGGGGGGGAGAGACCCAGTACTTC
CASSLNGGGETQYF
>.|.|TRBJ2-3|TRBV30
TGTGCCTGGAGTCGTCCCGGGAGCCCCACAGATACGCAGTATTTT
CAWSRPGSPTDTQYF
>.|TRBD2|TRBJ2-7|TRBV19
TGTGCCAGTAGTCCTGGGACTAGCAAAGGCTACGAGCAGTACTTC
CASSPGTSKGYEQYF
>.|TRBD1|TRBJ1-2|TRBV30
TGTGCCTGGGACAGGGTCCCTAACTATGGCTACACCTTC
CAWDRVPNYGYTF
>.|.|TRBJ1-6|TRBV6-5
TGTGCCAGCACCACTCCCGGGAGACCCCTCCACTTT
CASTTPGRPLHF
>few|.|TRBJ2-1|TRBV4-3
TGCGCCAGCAGCCAAGATCGGGCGGGGGCCGCGTTAAGGCAGTTCTTC
CASSQDRAGAALRQFF
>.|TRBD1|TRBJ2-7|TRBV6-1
TGTGCCAGCAGTTTCCGATCAGGGGGTGGCGAGCAGTACTTC
CASSFRSGGGEQYF
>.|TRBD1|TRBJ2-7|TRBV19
TGTGCCAGTAGTTTAAAATCTCGGGGACCAGGGGGCCAAACCTACGAGCAGTACTTC
CASSLKSRGPGGQTYEQYF
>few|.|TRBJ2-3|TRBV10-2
TGCGCCAGCAGTGTCAAGGACATCACAGATACGCAGTATTTT
CASSVKDITDTQYF
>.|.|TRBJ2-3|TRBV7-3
TGTGCCAGCAGCTTAACGTACGGGACAGATACGCAGTATTTT
CASSLTYGTDTQYF
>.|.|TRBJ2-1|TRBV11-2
TGTGCCAGCAGGAAACAGGGCTACAATGAGCAGTTCTTC
CASRKQGYNEQFF
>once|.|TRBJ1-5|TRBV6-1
TGTGCCAGCAGTGAATTCGGGGGTTCAAGCAATCAGCCCCAGCATTTT
CASSEFGGSSNQPQHF
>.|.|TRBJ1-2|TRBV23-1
TGCGCCTGCACAGGCGGCTACACCTTC
CACTGGYTF
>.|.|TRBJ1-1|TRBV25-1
TGTGCCAGCAGGAAAACAGGCACTGAAGCTTTCTTT
CASRKTGTEAFF
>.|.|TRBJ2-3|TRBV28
TGTGCCAGCAGTCCTTTGACAGGCATGAACACAGATACGCAGTATTTT
CASSPLTGMNTDTQYF
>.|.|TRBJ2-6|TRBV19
TGTGCCAGTAGTATAGATCTGTATACTGGGGCCAACGTCCTGACTTTC
CASSIDLYTGANVLTF
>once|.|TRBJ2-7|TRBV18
TGTGCCAGCTCACCAGAGTATCAGGCGCCCGCCTACGAGCAGTACTTC
CASSPEYQAPAYEQYF
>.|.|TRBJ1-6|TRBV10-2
TGCGCCAGCAGTGAGAATAGGGGTGGCTCACCCCTCCACTTT
CASSENRGGSPLHF
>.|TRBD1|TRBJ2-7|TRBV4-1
TGCGCCAGCAGCCAGCCCCGGGACAGTAAATACGAGCAGTACTTC
CASSQPRDSKYEQYF
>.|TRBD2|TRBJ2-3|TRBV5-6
TGTGCCAGCAGCTCCGGAAGCGGGAAGATCACAGATACGCAGTATTTT
CASSSGSGKITDTQYF
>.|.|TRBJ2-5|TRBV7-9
TGTGCCAGCAGCTCCCTACGCGGGGCTGTACAAGAGACCCAGTACTTC
CASSSLRGAVQETQYF
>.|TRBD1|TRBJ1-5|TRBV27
TGTGCCAGCAGCTGGGACAGTACTTATAGCAATCAGCCCCAGCATTTT
CASSWDSTYSNQPQHF
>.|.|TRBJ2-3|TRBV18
TGTGCCAGCTCACCAGGGGGGACCACAGATACGCAGTATTTT
CASSPGGTTDTQYF
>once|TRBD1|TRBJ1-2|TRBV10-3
TGTGCCATCAGCCATACAGGGGAGTCCGACTACACCTTC
CAISHTGESDYTF
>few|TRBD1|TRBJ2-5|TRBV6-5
TGTGCCAGCAGCCGCCGGACAGGGCGGGAGACCCAGTACTTC
CASSRRTGRETQYF
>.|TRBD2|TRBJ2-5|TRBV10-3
TGTGCCATCAGACTAGCGGGGGAAGAGACCCAGTACTTC
CAIRLAGEETQYF
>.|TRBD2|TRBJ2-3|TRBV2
TGTGCCAGCAAGTTAAGGCTAGCGGGAGTAGATACGCAGTATTTT
CASKLRLAGVDTQYF
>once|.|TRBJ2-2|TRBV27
TGTGCCAGCCTCAACACGAACACCGGGGAGCTGTTTTTT
CASLNTNTGELFF
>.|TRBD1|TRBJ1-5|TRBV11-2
TGTGCCAGCAGCTTAGCTCAGGGGGCTGGCAATCAGCCCCAGCATTTT
CASSLAQGAGNQPQHF
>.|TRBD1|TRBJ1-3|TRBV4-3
TGCGCCAGCAGCCAATTTACAGGGGGCGAGGCTGGAAACACCATATATTTT
CASSQFTGGEAGNTIYF
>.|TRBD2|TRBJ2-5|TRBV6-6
TGTGCCATCCGTCGACTAGCCACCCAAGAGACCCAGTACTTC
CAIRRLATQETQYF
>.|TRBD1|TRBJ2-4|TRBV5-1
TGCGCCAGCAGCAGGTGGACAGGGGGCAAAAACATTCAGTACTTC
CASSRWTGGKNIQYF